The rows below give T cell receptor beta chains drawn from one sample of a study of CD8+ T cells in alopecia areata. Sequenced by immunoSEQ multiplex PCR; TCRdb stores in-frame clones only, minus some. The sample has about 180,000 clones; about 54% are singletons. Here the sequenced sample was CD4+ T cells sorted from blood, taken between weeks 55 and 65, from a patient treated with tofacitinib. The origin of the receptors is a human donor with alopecia areata. CDR3s include the opening cysteine and the closing phenylalanine or tryptophan. Fields, in order: CDR3 protein, CDR3 DNA, D gene, J gene, clone size, V gene. A D gene is named only where the DNA matches it firmly. Only some rows state a clone size, as once, few, many or a class for expanded clones.

CDR3: CASSKGSSYNEQFF
DNA: TGCGCCAGCTCGAAGGGAAGCTCCTACAATGAGCAGTTCTTC
D: .
J: TRBJ2-1
size: .
V: TRBV5-1

CDR3: CAWSVRGGGYGYTF
DNA: TGTGCCTGGAGTGTCCGGGGGGGCGGCTATGGCTACACCTTC
D: .
J: TRBJ1-2
size: few
V: TRBV30

CDR3: CASSQRTQETQYF
DNA: TGCGCCAGCAGCCAGCGAACGCAGGAGACCCAGTACTTC
D: .
J: TRBJ2-5
size: .
V: TRBV5-1

CDR3: CAWIRTGTQETQYF
DNA: TGTGCCTGGATAAGGACAGGGACCCAAGAGACCCAGTACTTC
D: TRBD1
J: TRBJ2-5
size: few
V: TRBV30

CDR3: CSVEDTGEQFF
DNA: TGCAGCGTTGAAGATACAGGTGAGCAGTTCTTC
D: .
J: TRBJ2-1
size: .
V: TRBV29-1

CDR3: CASGQAFSGELFF
DNA: TGTGCTTCGGGACAGGCCTTCTCCGGGGAGCTGTTTTTT
D: TRBD1
J: TRBJ2-2
size: .
V: TRBV30

CDR3: CAWRKHATGDEQYF
DNA: TGTGCCTGGAGAAAACACGCCACTGGGGACGAGCAGTACTTC
D: .
J: TRBJ2-7
size: .
V: TRBV30

CDR3: CASMARVGGYTF
DNA: TGCGCCAGCATGGCCAGGGTGGGTGGCTACACCTTC
D: .
J: TRBJ1-2
size: .
V: TRBV10-1

CDR3: CASSPTRTGRTSYEQYF
DNA: TGTGCCAGCAGCCCTACCCGGACAGGAAGAACCTCCTACGAGCAGTACTTC
D: TRBD1
J: TRBJ2-7
size: few
V: TRBV28

CDR3: CASSYRDRSSGNTIYF
DNA: TGTGCCAGCAGTTACCGGGACAGAAGCTCTGGAAACACCATATATTTT
D: TRBD1
J: TRBJ1-3
size: .
V: TRBV6-5

CDR3: CAIREGGIYEQYF
DNA: TGTGCCATCAGAGAAGGGGGGATCTACGAGCAGTACTTC
D: .
J: TRBJ2-7
size: .
V: TRBV10-3

CDR3: CASTLTSNIQYF
DNA: TGTGCCAGCACCCTTACGAGTAACATTCAGTACTTC
D: .
J: TRBJ2-4
size: once
V: TRBV6-6

CDR3: CASSSEGNEQFF
DNA: TGTGCCAGCAGCTCGGAGGGTAATGAGCAGTTCTTC
D: .
J: TRBJ2-1
size: few
V: TRBV7-7

CDR3: CASSIGQAGGHEQFF
DNA: TGTGCCAGTAGTATAGGTCAAGCGGGGGGGCATGAGCAGTTCTTC
D: TRBD2
J: TRBJ2-1
size: many
V: TRBV19

CDR3: CATSSRDSGGNTIYF
DNA: TGTGCCACCAGCAGCCGGGACAGTGGTGGAAACACCATATATTTT
D: TRBD1
J: TRBJ1-3
size: few
V: TRBV15

CDR3: CASSKERSETQYF
DNA: TGTGCCAGCAGCAAGGAACGTAGTGAGACCCAGTACTTC
D: .
J: TRBJ2-5
size: .
V: TRBV7-3

CDR3: CASSRQGARADTQYF
DNA: TGTGCCAGCAGTCGACAGGGGGCAAGGGCAGATACGCAGTATTTT
D: TRBD1
J: TRBJ2-3
size: .
V: TRBV6-5

CDR3: CASSPSGANVLTF
DNA: TGCGCCAGCAGCCCCTCTGGGGCCAACGTCCTGACTTTC
D: .
J: TRBJ2-6
size: .
V: TRBV5-1

CDR3: CASSQVDISKNIQYF
DNA: TGCGCCAGCAGCCAAGTCGACATCTCCAAAAACATTCAGTACTTC
D: .
J: TRBJ2-4
size: few
V: TRBV4-1

CDR3: CSVETGVPYNEQFF
DNA: TGCAGCGTGGAAACAGGGGTCCCCTACAATGAGCAGTTCTTC
D: TRBD1
J: TRBJ2-1
size: few
V: TRBV29-1

CDR3: CASSLEPGGNTEAFF
DNA: TGTGCCAGCAGCTTAGAACCAGGGGGGAACACTGAAGCTTTCTTT
D: TRBD1
J: TRBJ1-1
size: .
V: TRBV11-2

CDR3: CASSRTSRSSYNEQFF
DNA: TGCGCCAGCAGCCGCACTAGCCGAAGCTCCTACAATGAGCAGTTCTTC
D: .
J: TRBJ2-1
size: .
V: TRBV10-2

CDR3: CTSSQDGSELRGSEQYF
DNA: TGCACCAGCAGCCAAGATGGGTCCGAATTGCGGGGGAGCGAGCAGTACTTC
D: .
J: TRBJ2-7
size: .
V: TRBV1

CDR3: CASSSDRGHYTF
DNA: TGTGCCAGCAGCTCGGACAGGGGGCATTACACCTTC
D: TRBD1
J: TRBJ1-2
size: .
V: TRBV7-2

CDR3: CASSPSGQGLYGYTF
DNA: TGTGCCAGCAGCCCCTCGGGACAGGGCCTTTATGGCTACACCTTC
D: TRBD1
J: TRBJ1-2
size: .
V: TRBV7-9

CDR3: CASSSDGYEKLFF
DNA: TGCGCCAGCAGCTCGGACGGATATGAAAAACTGTTTTTT
D: .
J: TRBJ1-4
size: few
V: TRBV5-1

CDR3: CASSQGGQVASSPLHF
DNA: TGCGCCAGCAGCCAAGGGGGACAGGTCGCCAGTTCACCCCTCCACTTT
D: TRBD1
J: TRBJ1-6
size: few
V: TRBV4-1

CDR3: CASSPDGGQPQHF
DNA: TGCGCCAGCAGCCCTGATGGAGGGCAGCCCCAGCATTTT
D: .
J: TRBJ1-5
size: few
V: TRBV5-1

CDR3: CATSSPDRDNYEQYF
DNA: TGTGCCACCAGCTCGCCGGACAGGGACAACTACGAGCAGTACTTC
D: TRBD1
J: TRBJ2-7
size: .
V: TRBV15

CDR3: CASSLQGPETQYF
DNA: TGCGCCAGCAGCTTGCAGGGGCCGGAGACCCAGTACTTC
D: .
J: TRBJ2-5
size: few
V: TRBV5-1

CDR3: CAREPRGEPVPRDYEQYF
DNA: TGCGCCCGAGAACCCCGTGGGGAACCGGTGCCTCGGGACTACGAGCAGTACTTC
D: .
J: TRBJ2-7
size: .
V: TRBV5-1

CDR3: CASSLEGGRSEQYF
DNA: TGCGCCAGCAGCTTGGAAGGGGGACGGAGCGAGCAGTACTTC
D: .
J: TRBJ2-7
size: few
V: TRBV5-1

CDR3: CASSPGTEIAKNIQYF
DNA: TGTGCCAGCTCACCCGGGACGGAGATAGCCAAAAACATTCAGTACTTC
D: .
J: TRBJ2-4
size: .
V: TRBV18

CDR3: CSVDAGGGNIQYF
DNA: TGCAGCGTTGACGCAGGGGGCGGGAACATTCAGTACTTC
D: TRBD1
J: TRBJ2-4
size: .
V: TRBV29-1

CDR3: CASNTGSETQYF
DNA: TGTGCCAGCAATACAGGGTCAGAGACCCAGTACTTC
D: .
J: TRBJ2-5
size: .
V: TRBV7-9

CDR3: CASRDRGRQPQHF
DNA: TGTGCCAGCAGAGACAGGGGAAGGCAGCCCCAGCATTTT
D: TRBD1
J: TRBJ1-5
size: .
V: TRBV2

CDR3: CASSFRDTGSYNSPLHF
DNA: TGTGCCAGCAGTTTTAGAGACACCGGCTCCTATAATTCACCCCTCCACTTT
D: .
J: TRBJ1-6
size: .
V: TRBV27

CDR3: CASSQAGSGNQPQHF
DNA: TGTGCCAGCAGCCAAGCGGGAAGCGGCAATCAGCCCCAGCATTTT
D: .
J: TRBJ1-5
size: .
V: TRBV14

CDR3: CSVDRSGGGYEQYF
DNA: TGCAGCGTTGATAGGAGTGGCGGGGGATACGAGCAGTACTTC
D: TRBD2
J: TRBJ2-7
size: .
V: TRBV29-1

CDR3: CASSLAGGEKLFF
DNA: TGTGCCAGCAGCTTAGCAGGGGGCGAAAAACTGTTTTTT
D: TRBD1
J: TRBJ1-4
size: few
V: TRBV13

CDR3: CSVEDPGSPGPTNTGELFF
DNA: TGCAGCGTTGAAGATCCCGGGTCCCCGGGACCCACGAACACCGGGGAGCTGTTTTTT
D: .
J: TRBJ2-2
size: .
V: TRBV29-1

CDR3: CSVGIAAPLRSSYEQYF
DNA: TGCAGCGTTGGTATAGCGGCCCCCCTAAGGAGCTCCTACGAGCAGTACTTC
D: .
J: TRBJ2-7
size: .
V: TRBV29-1

CDR3: CASKQDSSGANVLTF
DNA: TGTGCCAGCAAACAGGATAGCTCTGGGGCCAACGTCCTGACTTTC
D: .
J: TRBJ2-6
size: .
V: TRBV2

CDR3: CASSFTPRTLYNEQFF
DNA: TGTGCCAGCAGTTTTACCCCACGGACGCTCTACAATGAGCAGTTCTTC
D: .
J: TRBJ2-1
size: .
V: TRBV27

CDR3: CASMNDITEAFF
DNA: TGTGCCAGCATGAATGATATCACTGAAGCTTTCTTT
D: .
J: TRBJ1-1
size: .
V: TRBV7-2

CDR3: CASSEVETQYF
DNA: TGTGCCAGCAGTGAAGTAGAGACCCAGTACTTC
D: .
J: TRBJ2-5
size: few
V: TRBV2

CDR3: CASSPGITAETQYF
DNA: TGTGCCAGCAGCCCCGGGATCACAGCAGAGACCCAGTACTTC
D: .
J: TRBJ2-5
size: .
V: TRBV5-5

CDR3: CASSHDSRDSYEQYF
DNA: TGCGCCAGCAGCCACGACAGCCGCGACTCCTACGAGCAGTACTTC
D: .
J: TRBJ2-7
size: .
V: TRBV4-1

CDR3: CASRISGLSTGELFF
DNA: TGTGCCAGCAGGATCTCGGGTCTTAGTACCGGGGAGCTGTTTTTT
D: .
J: TRBJ2-2
size: .
V: TRBV6-1

CDR3: CSVGVSNEKLFF
DNA: TGCAGCGTTGGCGTCTCTAATGAAAAACTGTTTTTT
D: .
J: TRBJ1-4
size: .
V: TRBV29-1

CDR3: CSAVRGYEQYF
DNA: TGCAGTGCTGTTCGTGGCTACGAGCAGTACTTC
D: .
J: TRBJ2-7
size: .
V: TRBV20-1

CDR3: CATSREQGYEQYF
DNA: TGTGCCACCAGCAGAGAACAGGGCTACGAGCAGTACTTC
D: .
J: TRBJ2-7
size: .
V: TRBV15

CDR3: CASSRIRRGGPANEKLFF
DNA: TGTGCCAGCAGCCGGATTAGACGTGGGGGCCCGGCTAATGAAAAACTGTTTTTT
D: .
J: TRBJ1-4
size: .
V: TRBV7-2